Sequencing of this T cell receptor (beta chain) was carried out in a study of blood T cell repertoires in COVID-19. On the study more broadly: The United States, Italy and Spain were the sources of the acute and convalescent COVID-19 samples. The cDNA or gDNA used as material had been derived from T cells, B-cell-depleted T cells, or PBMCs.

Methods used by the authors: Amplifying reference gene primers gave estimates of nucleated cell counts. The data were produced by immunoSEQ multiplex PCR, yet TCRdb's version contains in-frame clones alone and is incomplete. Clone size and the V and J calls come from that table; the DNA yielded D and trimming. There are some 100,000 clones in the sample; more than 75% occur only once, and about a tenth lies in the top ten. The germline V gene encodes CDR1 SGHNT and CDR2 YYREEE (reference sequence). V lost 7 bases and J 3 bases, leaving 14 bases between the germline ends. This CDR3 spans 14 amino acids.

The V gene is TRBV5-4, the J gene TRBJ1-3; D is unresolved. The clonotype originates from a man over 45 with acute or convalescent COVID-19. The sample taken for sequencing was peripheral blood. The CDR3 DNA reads TGTGCCAGCGCCCCGAGAGAGATTGGAAACACCATATATTTT. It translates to CASAPREIGNTIYF.